This is a list of T cell receptor beta chains from one sample in a study of neurological immune-mediated disorders. Each CDR3 protein is one row after TCRdb ran MiXCR on the 5' RACE reads. The table lists around 60,000 distinct CDR3 sequences, 3% to 4% of them singletons. Sequencing was carried out using PBMCs. Receptor source: a woman in her fifties or sixties with multiple sclerosis. Each CDR3 is given with its conserved first and last residue. The order of the fields is J gene, V gene, clone size, D gene, CDR3 DNA, CDR3 protein. The D gene is left open where the match is weak. Some rows mark clone size as missing; the rest say once, few, many or name a class of expanded clone.

>TRBJ2-7|TRBV20-1|many|.
TGCAGTGCTCCGCGTTCTGTCGGCTCGAGGGAGCAGTACTTC
CSAPRSVGSREQYF
>TRBJ1-2|TRBV20-1|many|TRBD1
TGCAGTGCCGCCGGGACAGTCTACACCTTC
CSAAGTVYTF
>TRBJ2-3|TRBV27|many|TRBD2
TGTGCCAGCAGTTTAGTAGTTATTGGCGGGGGGCAGGCGCAGTATTTT
CASSLVVIGGGQAQYF
>TRBJ1-1|TRBV6-5|few|.
TGTGCCAGCAGAGCTCCTGGACAGCGAACTTCGAACACTGAAGCTTTCTTT
CASRAPGQRTSNTEAFF
>TRBJ2-1|TRBV7-9|many|.
TGTGCCAGCAGCCCGGGTAGCTCGCAGGAGCAGTTCTTC
CASSPGSSQEQFF
>TRBJ2-7|TRBV12-3/TRBV12-4|many|.
TGTGCCAGCAGTTTAGGGGGTTTGGCGGCCCCTAGTTTGTTC
CASSLGGLAAPSLF
>TRBJ2-4|TRBV7-3|many|.
TGTGCCAGCAGCTCCGACCCCTCGGGCATTCAGTACTTC
CASSSDPSGIQYF
>TRBJ1-6|TRBV18|many|.
TGTGCCAGCTCAGCAGGAGGGACCCTCCACTTT
CASSAGGTLHF
>TRBJ2-3|TRBV5-1|many|TRBD1
TGCGCCAGCAGTTTGCCACCGGGACAGATGGACACGCAGTATTTT
CASSLPPGQMDTQYF
>TRBJ2-1|TRBV2|many|.
TGTGCCAGCAGCCGTGAATCTGGGACCGAGCAGTTCTTC
CASSRESGTEQFF
>TRBJ2-1|TRBV5-1|many|TRBD1
TGCGCCAGCAGCTTGCGGACAGGATCCTACAATGAGCAGTTCTTC
CASSLRTGSYNEQFF
>TRBJ2-7|TRBV4-1|many|TRBD1
TGCGCCAGCAGCCAAGCTCCCGGGACAGCGAGCTCCTACGAGCAGTACTTC
CASSQAPGTASSYEQYF
>TRBJ2-5|TRBV5-1|.|.
TGCGCCAGCAGAGGGGTTAGGGGAGAGACCAAGTACTTC
CASRGVRGETKYF
>TRBJ2-2|TRBV10-3|many|.
TGTGCCATCAGTGTTAGCGGGGAGCTGTTTTTT
CAISVSGELFF
>TRBJ1-2|TRBV4-1|many|.
TGCGCCAGCAGCCGGGTCAGGGCCAACTATGGCTACACCTTC
CASSRVRANYGYTF
>TRBJ2-5|TRBV5-1|few|TRBD1
TGCGCCAGCAGCCCCGGTCCCCGGGACAGAAAAGAGACCCAGTACTTC
CASSPGPRDRKETQYF
>TRBJ2-1|TRBV28|many|.
TGTGCCAGCAGTCGCCCCGGGAGTCTCTACAATGAGCAGTTCTTC
CASSRPGSLYNEQFF
>TRBJ2-5|TRBV5-5|many|.
TGTGCCAGCAGCCCCCCATCGAAAGAGACCCAGTACTTC
CASSPPSKETQYF
>TRBJ2-7|TRBV5-1|many|.
TGCGCCAGCAGCTTGGCGGCAGGACCCTACGAGCAGTACTTC
CASSLAAGPYEQYF
>TRBJ1-5|TRBV6-6|.|.
TGTGCCAGCACTCGCTCTCCGGGGAAGACCCAGAATTTT
CASTRSPGKTQNF
>TRBJ2-2|TRBV5-1|many|TRBD1
TGCGCCAGCAGCGCCGGGACAGGGGGCGAAAGGGTCACCGGGGAGCTGTTTTTT
CASSAGTGGERVTGELFF
>TRBJ2-5|TRBV9|many|.
TGTGCCAGCAGCGTAGGATTATTACAAGAGACCCAGTACTTC
CASSVGLLQETQYF